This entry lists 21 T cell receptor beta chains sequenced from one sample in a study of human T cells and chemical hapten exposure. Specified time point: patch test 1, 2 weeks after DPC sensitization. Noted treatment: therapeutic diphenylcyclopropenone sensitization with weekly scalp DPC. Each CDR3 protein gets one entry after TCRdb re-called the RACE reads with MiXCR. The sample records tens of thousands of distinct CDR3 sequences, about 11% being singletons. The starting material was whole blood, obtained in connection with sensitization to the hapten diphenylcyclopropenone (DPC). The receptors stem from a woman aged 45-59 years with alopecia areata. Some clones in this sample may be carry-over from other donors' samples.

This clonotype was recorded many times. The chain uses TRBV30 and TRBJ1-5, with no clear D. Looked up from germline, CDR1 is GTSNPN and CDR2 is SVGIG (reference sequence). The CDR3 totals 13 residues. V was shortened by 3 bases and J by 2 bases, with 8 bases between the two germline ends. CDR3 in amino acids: CAWSTTGNQPQHF. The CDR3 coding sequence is TGTGCCTGGAGCACCACGGGCAATCAGCCCCAGCATTTT.

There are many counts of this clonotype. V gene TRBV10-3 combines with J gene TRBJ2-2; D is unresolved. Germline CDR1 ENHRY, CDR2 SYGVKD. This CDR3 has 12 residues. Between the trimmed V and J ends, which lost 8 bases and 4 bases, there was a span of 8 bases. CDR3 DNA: TGTGCCATCGGGCCTACCACCGGGGAGCTGTTTTTT. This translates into CAIGPTTGELFF.

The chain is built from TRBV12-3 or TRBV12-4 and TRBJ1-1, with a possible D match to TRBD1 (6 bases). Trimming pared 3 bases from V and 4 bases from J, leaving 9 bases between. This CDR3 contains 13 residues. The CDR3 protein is CASSLRGTTEAFF. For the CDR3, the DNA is TGTGCCAGCAGTTTGAGGGGGACCACTGAAGCTTTCTTT.

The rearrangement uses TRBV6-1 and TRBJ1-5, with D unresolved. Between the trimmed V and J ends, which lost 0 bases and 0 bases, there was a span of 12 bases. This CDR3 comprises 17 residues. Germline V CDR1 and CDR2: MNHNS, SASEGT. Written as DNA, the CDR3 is TGTGCCAGCAGTGAAGCGTCACACGGTTATAGCAATCAGCCCCAGCATTTT. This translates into CASSEASHGYSNQPQHF.

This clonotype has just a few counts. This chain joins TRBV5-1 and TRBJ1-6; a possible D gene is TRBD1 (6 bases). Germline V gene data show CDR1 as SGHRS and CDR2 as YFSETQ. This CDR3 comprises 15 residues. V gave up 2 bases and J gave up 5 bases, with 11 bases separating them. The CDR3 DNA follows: TGCGCCAGCAGCTTTACAGGGACGAATAATTCACCCCTCCACTTT. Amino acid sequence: CASSFTGTNNSPLHF.

This CDR3 reads CASSEPGRNYGYTF. For the CDR3, the DNA is TGTGCCAGCAGTGAACCGGGACGGAATTATGGCTACACCTTC. The chain uses TRBV25-1 and TRBJ1-2; TRBD1 might be the D (5 bases). Germline V CDR1 and CDR2: MGHDK, SYGVNS. The CDR3 length is 14 residues. Trimming removed 2 bases at V and 5 bases at J, with 12 bases between.

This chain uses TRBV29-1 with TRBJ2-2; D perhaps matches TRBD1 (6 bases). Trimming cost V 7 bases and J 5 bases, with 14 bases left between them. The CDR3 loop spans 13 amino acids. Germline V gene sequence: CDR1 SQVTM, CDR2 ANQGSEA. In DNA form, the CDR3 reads TGCAGCGCGTCGTGGGGGCAGACCGGGGAGCTGTTTTTT. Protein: CSASWGQTGELFF.

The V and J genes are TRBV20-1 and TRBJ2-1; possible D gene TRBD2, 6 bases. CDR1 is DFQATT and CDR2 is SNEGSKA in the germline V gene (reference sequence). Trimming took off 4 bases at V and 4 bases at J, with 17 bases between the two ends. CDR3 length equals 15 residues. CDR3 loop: CSAISGDLGYNEQFF. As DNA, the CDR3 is TGCAGTGCTATCTCGGGGGATTTAGGGTACAATGAGCAGTTCTTC.

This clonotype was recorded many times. The CDR3 nucleotides are TGCAGCGTGGAGGGACTAGCGGGAGTTAAGTACAATGAGCAGTTCTTC. This sequence encodes CSVEGLAGVKYNEQFF. This rearrangement joins TRBV29-1 to TRBJ2-1; 14 nucleotides agree with TRBD2. This CDR3 has 16 amino acids. V dropped 6 bases and J dropped 4; count of bases not matched to a gene: 8. In germline, CDR1 is SQVTM, CDR2 ANQGSEA.

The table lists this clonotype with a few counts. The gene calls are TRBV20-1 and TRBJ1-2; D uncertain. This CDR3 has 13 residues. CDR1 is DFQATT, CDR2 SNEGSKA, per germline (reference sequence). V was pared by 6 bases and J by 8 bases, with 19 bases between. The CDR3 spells CSARRPGTEGYTF. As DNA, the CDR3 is TGCAGTGCCCGGAGGCCGGGAACGGAGGGCTACACCTTC.

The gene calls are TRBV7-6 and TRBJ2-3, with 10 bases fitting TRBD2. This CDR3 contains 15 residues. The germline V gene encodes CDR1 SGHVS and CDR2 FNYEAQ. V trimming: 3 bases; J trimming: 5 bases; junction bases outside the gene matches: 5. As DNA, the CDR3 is TGTGCCAGCAGCTTTGTAGCGGGAGGAGGAGATACGCAGTATTTT. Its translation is CASSFVAGGGDTQYF. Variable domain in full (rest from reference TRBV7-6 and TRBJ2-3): GAGVSQSPRYKVTKRGQDVALRCDPISGHVSLYWYRQALGQGPEFLTYFNYEAQQDKSGLPNDRFSAERPEGSISTLTIQRTEQRDSAMYRCASSFVAGGGDTQYFGPGTRLTVL.

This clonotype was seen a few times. DNA of the CDR3: TGTGCCAGCAGCCAAGGGCTAGCGGGAGGGCCTTACGAGCAGTACTTC. Translating it yields CASSQGLAGGPYEQYF. The chain has TRBV4-2 and TRBJ2-7; 12 bases map to TRBD2. V lost 1 base and J lost 4; bases outside the gene matches: 5. This CDR3 contains 16 residues. Germline CDR1 and CDR2: LGHNA and YNFKEQ.

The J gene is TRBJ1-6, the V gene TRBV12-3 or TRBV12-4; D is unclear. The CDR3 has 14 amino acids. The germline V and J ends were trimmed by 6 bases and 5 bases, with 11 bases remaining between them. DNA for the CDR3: TGTGCCAGCAGGGGCCTAGCGGATAATTCACCCCTCCACTTT. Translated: CASRGLADNSPLHF.

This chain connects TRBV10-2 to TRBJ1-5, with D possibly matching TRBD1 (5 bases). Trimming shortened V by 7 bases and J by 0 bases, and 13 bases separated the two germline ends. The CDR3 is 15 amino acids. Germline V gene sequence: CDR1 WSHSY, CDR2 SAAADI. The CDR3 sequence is CASTHGDYSNQPQHF. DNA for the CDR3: TGCGCCAGCACCCACGGGGACTATAGCAATCAGCCCCAGCATTTT.

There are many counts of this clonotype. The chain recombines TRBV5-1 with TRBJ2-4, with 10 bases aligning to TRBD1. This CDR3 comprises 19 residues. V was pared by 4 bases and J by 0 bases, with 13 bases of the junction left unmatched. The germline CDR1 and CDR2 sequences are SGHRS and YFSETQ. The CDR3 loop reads CASSSSTGGSFPAKNIQYF. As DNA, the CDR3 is TGCGCCAGCAGCAGTTCGACAGGGGGCAGTTTTCCAGCCAAAAACATTCAGTACTTC.

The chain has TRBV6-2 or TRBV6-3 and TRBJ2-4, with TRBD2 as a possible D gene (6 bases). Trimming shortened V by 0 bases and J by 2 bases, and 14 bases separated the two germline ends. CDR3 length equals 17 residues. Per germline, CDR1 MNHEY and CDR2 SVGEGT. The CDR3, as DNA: TGTGCCAGCAGTTACTCGGGGAAAGGGAGGACCAAAAACATTCAGTACTTC. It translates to CASSYSGKGRTKNIQYF.

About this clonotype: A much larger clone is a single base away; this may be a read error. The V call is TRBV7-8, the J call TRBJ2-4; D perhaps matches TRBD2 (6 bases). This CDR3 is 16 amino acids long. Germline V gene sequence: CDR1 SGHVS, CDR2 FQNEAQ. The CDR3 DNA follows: TGTGCCACCAGCTTAGGAGTTAGCGGTGGGGAAAACATTCAGTACTTC. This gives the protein CATSLGVSGGENIQYF.

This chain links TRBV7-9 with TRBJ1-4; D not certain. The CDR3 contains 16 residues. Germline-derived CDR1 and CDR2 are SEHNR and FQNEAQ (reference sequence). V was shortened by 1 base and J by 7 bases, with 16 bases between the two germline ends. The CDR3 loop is CASSLGFYEEIEKLFF. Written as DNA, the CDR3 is TGTGCCAGCAGCTTAGGTTTTTACGAGGAAATTGAAAAACTGTTTTTT.

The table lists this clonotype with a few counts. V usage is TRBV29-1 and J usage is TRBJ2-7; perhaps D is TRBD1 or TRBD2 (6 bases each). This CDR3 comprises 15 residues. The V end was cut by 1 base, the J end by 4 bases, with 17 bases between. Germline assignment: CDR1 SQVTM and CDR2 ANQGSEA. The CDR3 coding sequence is TGCAGCGTTGAAGGAATTCCGGGGGCCATTTACGAGCAGTACTTC. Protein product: CSVEGIPGAIYEQYF.

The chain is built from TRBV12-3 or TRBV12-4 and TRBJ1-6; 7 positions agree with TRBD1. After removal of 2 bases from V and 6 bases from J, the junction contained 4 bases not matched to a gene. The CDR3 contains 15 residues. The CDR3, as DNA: TGTGCCAGCAGTTTAACAGGGACAGTTAATTCACCCCTCCACTTT. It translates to CASSLTGTVNSPLHF.

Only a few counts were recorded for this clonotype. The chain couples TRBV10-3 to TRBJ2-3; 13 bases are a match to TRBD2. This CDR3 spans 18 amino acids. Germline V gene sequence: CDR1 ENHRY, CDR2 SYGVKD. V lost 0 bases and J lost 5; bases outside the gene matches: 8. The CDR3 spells CAISESTSGRAGGDTQYF. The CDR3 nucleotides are TGTGCCATCAGTGAGTCCACTAGCGGGAGGGCCGGAGGAGATACGCAGTATTTT.